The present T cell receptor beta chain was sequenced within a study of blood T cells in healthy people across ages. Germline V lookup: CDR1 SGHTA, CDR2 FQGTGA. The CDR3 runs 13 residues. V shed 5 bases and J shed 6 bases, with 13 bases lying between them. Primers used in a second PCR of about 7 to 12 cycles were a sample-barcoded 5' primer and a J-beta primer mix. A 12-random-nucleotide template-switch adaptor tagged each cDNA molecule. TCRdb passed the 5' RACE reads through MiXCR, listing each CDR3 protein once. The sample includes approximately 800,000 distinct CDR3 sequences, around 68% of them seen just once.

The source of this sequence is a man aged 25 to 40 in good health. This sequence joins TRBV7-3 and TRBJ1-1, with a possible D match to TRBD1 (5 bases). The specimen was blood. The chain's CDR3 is CASSRGGLPEAFF. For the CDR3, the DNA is TGTGCCAGCAGCCGCGGGGGACTACCTGAAGCTTTCTTT. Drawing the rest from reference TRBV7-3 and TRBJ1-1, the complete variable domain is GAGVSQTPSNKVTEKGKYVELRCDPISGHTALYWYRQSLGQGPEFLIYFQGTGAADDSGLPNDRFFAVRPEGSVSTLKIQRTERGDSAVYLCASSRGGLPEAFFGQGTRLTVV.